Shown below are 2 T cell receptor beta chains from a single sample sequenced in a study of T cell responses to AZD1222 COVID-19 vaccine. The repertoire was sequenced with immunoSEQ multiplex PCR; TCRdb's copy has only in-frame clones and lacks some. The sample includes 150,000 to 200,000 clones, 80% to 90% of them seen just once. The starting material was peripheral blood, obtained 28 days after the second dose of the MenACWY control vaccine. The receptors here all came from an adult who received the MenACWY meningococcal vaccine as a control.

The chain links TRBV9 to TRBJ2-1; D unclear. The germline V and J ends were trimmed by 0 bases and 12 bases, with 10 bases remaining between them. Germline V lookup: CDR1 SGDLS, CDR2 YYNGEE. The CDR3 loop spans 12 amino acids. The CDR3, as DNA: TGTGCCAGCAGCGTAGGAGACACCAGGCAGTTCTTC. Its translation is CASSVGDTRQFF. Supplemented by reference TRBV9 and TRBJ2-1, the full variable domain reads DSGVTQTPKHLITATGQRVTLRCSPRSGDLSVYWYQQSLDQGLQFLIQYYNGEERAKGNILERFSAQQFPDLHSELNLSSLELGDSALYFCASSVGDTRQFFGPGTRLTVL.

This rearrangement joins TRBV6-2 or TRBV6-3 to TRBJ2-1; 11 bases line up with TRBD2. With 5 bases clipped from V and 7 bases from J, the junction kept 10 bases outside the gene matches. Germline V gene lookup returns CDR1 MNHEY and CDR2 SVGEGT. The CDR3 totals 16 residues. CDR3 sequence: CASSNPPGLAANEQFF. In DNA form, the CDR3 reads TGTGCCAGCAGTAACCCGCCGGGACTAGCGGCTAATGAGCAGTTCTTC.